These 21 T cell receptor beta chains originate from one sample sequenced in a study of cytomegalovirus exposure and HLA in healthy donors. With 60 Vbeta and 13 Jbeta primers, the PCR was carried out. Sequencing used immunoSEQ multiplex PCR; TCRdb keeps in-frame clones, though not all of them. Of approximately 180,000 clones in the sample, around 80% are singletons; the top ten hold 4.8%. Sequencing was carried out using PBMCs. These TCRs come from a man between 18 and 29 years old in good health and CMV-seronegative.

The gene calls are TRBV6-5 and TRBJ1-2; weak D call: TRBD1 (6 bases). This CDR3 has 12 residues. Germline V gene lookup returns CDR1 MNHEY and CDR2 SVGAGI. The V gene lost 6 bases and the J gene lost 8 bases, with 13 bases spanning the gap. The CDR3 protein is CASRQAGEGYTF. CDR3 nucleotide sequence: TGTGCCAGCAGACAGGCAGGGGAGGGCTACACCTTC.

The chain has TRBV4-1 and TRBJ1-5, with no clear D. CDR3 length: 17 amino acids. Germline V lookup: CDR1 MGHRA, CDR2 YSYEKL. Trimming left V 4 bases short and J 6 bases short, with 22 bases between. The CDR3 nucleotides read TGCGCCAGCAGCCGACTACAACTCCCCGGGGATAGTCAGCCCCAGCATTTT. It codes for CASSRLQLPGDSQPQHF.

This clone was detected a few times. DNA for the CDR3: TGCGCCAGCAGCCAAGCCCCAGGGTTAAGTTACGAGCAGTACTTC. This gives the protein CASSQAPGLSYEQYF. This sequence joins TRBV4-3 and TRBJ2-7; TRBD1 might be the D (5 bases). V lost 1 base and J lost 4, with 14 bases in between. This CDR3 is 15 amino acids long. Germline loops: CDR1 LGHNA, CDR2 YSLEER.

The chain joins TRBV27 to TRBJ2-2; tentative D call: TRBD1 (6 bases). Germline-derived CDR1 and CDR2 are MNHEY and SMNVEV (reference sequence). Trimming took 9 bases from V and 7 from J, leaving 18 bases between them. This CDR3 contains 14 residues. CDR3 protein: CASRGREGGGELFF. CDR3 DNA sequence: TGTGCCAGTCGAGGACGCGAAGGGGGCGGGGAGCTGTTTTTT.

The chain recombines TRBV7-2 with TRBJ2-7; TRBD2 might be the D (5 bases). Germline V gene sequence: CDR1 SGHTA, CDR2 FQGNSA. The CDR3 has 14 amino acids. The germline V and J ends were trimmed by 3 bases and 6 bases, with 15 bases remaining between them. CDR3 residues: CASSFEGVGREQYF. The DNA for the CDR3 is TGTGCCAGCAGCTTTGAGGGCGTAGGGCGCGAGCAGTACTTC.

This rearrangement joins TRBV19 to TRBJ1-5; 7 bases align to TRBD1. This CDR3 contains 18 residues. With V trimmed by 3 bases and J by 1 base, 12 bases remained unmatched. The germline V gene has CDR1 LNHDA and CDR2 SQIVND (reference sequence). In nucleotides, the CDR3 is TGTGCCAGTAGTATTCTTTACAGGGGCCCTGGGAGCAATCAGCCCCAGCATTTT. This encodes CASSILYRGPGSNQPQHF.

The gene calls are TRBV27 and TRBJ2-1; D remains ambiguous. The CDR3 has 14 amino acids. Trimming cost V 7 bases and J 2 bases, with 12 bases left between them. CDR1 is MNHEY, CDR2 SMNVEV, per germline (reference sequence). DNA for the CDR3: TGTGCCAGCACCGCCGGCGGTACCTACAATGAGCAGTTCTTC. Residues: CASTAGGTYNEQFF.

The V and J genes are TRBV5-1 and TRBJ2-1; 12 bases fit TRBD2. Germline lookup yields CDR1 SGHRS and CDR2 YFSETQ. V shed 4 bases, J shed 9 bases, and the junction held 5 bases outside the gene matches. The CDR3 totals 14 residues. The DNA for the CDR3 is TGCGCCAGCAGCCAAACTAGCGGGAGGAGTGAGCAGTTCTTC. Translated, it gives CASSQTSGRSEQFF. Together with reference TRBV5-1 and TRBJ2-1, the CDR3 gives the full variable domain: KAGVTQTPRYLIKTRGQQVTLSCSPISGHRSVSWYQQTPGQGLQFLFEYFSETQRNKGNFPGRFSGRQFSNSRSEMNVSTLELGDSALYLCASSQTSGRSEQFFGPGTRLTVL.

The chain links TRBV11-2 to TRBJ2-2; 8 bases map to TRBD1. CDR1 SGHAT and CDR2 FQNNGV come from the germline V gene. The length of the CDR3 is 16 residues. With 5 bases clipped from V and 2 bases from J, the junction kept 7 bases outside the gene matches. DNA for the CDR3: TGTGCCAGCAGCGACAGGGGCTCTTATAACACCGGGGAGCTGTTTTTT. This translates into CASSDRGSYNTGELFF.

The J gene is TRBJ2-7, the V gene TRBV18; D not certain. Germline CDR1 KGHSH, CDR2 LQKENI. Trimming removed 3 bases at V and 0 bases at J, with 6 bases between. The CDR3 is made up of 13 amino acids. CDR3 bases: TGTGCCAGCTCACCCGGGTACTCCTACGAGCAGTACTTC. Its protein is CASSPGYSYEQYF.

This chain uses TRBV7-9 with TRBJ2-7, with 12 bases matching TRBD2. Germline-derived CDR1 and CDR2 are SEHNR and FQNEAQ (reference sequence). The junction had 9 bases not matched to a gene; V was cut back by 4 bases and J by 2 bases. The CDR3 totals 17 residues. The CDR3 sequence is CASSSRTSGIVTYEQYF. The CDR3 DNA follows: TGTGCCAGCAGCTCCCGGACTAGCGGGATTGTGACCTACGAGCAGTACTTC.

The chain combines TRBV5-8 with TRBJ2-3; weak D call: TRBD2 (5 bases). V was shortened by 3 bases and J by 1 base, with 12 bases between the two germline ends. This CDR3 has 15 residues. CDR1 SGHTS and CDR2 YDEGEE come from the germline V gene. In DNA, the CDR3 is TGTGCCAGCAGCTCGGACTGGGGTGGCACAGATACGCAGTATTTT. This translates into CASSSDWGGTDTQYF.

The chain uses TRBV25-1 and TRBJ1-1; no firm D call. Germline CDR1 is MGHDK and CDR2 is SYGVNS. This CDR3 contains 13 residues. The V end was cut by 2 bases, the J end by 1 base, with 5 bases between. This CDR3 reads CASSERGNTEAFF. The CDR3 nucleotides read TGTGCCAGCAGTGAACGGGGGAACACTGAAGCTTTCTTT.

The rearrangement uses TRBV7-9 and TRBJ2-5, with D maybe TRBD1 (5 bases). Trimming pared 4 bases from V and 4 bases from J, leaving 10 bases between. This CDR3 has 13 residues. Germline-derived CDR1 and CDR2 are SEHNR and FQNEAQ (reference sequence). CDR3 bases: TGTGCCAGCAGCTACAACAGGCGAGAGACCCAGTACTTC. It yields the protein CASSYNRRETQYF.

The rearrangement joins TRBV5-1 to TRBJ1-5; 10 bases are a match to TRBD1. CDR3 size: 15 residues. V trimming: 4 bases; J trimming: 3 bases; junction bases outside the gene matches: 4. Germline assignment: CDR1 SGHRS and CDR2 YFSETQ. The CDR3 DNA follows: TGCGCCAGCAGCGTTGACAGGGGGCACAATCAGCCCCAGCATTTT. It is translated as CASSVDRGHNQPQHF.

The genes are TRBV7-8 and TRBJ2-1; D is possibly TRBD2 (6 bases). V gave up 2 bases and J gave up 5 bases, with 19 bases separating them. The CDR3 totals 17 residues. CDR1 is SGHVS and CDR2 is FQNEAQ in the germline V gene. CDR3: CASSLTNPGVSNNEQFF. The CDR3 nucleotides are TGTGCCAGCAGCTTAACAAACCCGGGAGTATCCAACAATGAGCAGTTCTTC. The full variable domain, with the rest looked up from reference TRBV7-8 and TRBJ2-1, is GAGVSQSPRYKVAKRGQDVALRCDPISGHVSLFWYQQALGQGPEFLTYFQNEAQLDKSGLPSDRFFAERPEGSVSTLKIQRTQQEDSAVYLCASSLTNPGVSNNEQFFGPGTRLTVL.

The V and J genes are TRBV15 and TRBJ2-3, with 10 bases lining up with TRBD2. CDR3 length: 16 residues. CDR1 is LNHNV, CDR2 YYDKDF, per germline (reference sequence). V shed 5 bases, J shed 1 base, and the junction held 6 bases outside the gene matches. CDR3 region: CATSVGLAGGTDTQYF. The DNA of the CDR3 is TGTGCCACCAGCGTGGGGCTAGCGGGGGGCACAGATACGCAGTATTTT. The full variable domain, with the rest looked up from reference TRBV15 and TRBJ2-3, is DAMVIQNPRYQVTQFGKPVTLSCSQTLNHNVMYWYQQKSSQAPKLLFHYYDKDFNNEADTPDNFQSRRPNTSFCFLDIRSPGLGDTAMYLCATSVGLAGGTDTQYFGPGTRLTVL.

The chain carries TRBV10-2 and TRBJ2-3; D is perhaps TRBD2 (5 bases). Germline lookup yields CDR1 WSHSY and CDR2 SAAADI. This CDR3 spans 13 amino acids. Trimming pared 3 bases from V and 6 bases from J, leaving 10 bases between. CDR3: CASSDSDYDTQYF. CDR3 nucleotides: TGCGCCAGCAGTGACTCTGACTACGATACGCAGTATTTT.

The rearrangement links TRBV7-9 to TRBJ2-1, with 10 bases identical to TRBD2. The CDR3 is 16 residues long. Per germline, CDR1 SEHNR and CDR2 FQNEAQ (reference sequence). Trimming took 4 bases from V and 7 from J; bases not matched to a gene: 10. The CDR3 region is CASSSGGGLAFNEQFF. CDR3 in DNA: TGTGCCAGCAGCTCGGGGGGGGGACTAGCGTTTAATGAGCAGTTCTTC.

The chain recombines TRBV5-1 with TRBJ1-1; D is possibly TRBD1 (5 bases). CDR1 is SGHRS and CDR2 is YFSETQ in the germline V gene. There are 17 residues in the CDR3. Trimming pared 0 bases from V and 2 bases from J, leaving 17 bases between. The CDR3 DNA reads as TGCGCCAGCAGCTTGGCCAGGCAGGGATACACTAACACTGAAGCTTTCTTT. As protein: CASSLARQGYTNTEAFF.

The CDR3 DNA follows: TGCAGCGTTCAACAGAACACCGGGGAGCTGTTTTTT. Amino acid sequence: CSVQQNTGELFF. This sequence joins TRBV29-1 and TRBJ2-2; no reliable D call. CDR3 length equals 12 residues. With 5 bases removed from V and 1 base from J, the gap between germline ends came to 5 bases. The germline gives CDR1 SQVTM, CDR2 ANQGSEA.